Here is one T cell receptor beta chain with its context. This sample was taken from a study of T cells expressing NK-cell markers. For the study at large: One of the eight sequenced donors was seronegative, whereas the other seven were HCMV-seropositive.

5'RACE template switching with UMIs produced the TCR beta cDNA. TCRdb processed the 5' RACE reads again and assigns one entry to each CDR3 protein, with no DNA. The data show some 500,000 distinct CDR3 sequences, and the top ten clones hold 1.4% to 1.5%. This CDR3 comprises 12 residues. CDR1 and CDR2 (germline): LNHDA, SQIVND (reference sequence). The chain is built from TRBV19 and TRBJ1-4. The sample comprised blood T cells: a sorted CD56 or NKG2C T cell subset, CD4+ or CD8+ T cells, or bulk PBMC T cells (not recorded which). The source of this sequence is a woman in her forties or fifties in good health. The CDR3 reads CASMAKNEKLFF.